This entry lists 14 T cell receptor beta chains sequenced from one sample in a study of T cell clones after liver transplantation. The repertoire was sequenced with immunoSEQ multiplex PCR; TCRdb's copy has only in-frame clones and lacks some. Of 50,000 to 70,000 clones in the sample, around 70% were seen once. The specimen comprised CD4+ T cells from blood, sampled at the approximately 16-month timepoint. Every receptor here comes from a human patient who received a liver transplant. Certain T cells may be donor cells from the graft.

This chain joins TRBV27 and TRBJ2-1, with TRBD1 as a possible D gene (5 bases). CDR1 and CDR2 from the germline V gene are MNHEY and SMNVEV (reference sequence). This CDR3 contains 13 residues. The V end was cut by 6 bases, the J end by 10 bases, with 16 bases between. CDR3 region: CASSQLYPGEQFF. Written as DNA, the CDR3 is TGTGCCAGCAGCCAACTATACCCAGGGGAGCAGTTCTTC.

The chain employs TRBV4-2 and TRBJ1-2, with TRBD1 matching over 7 bases. Trimming took 3 bases from V and 8 from J; bases not matched to a gene: 6. The CDR3 has 13 amino acids. Germline V gene sequence: CDR1 LGHNA, CDR2 YNFKEQ. The CDR3 sequence: CASSHTGDQGYTF. CDR3 sequence (DNA): TGTGCCAGCAGCCATACAGGGGATCAAGGCTACACCTTC.

The chain joins TRBV6-5 to TRBJ1-1; D not certain. The CDR3 is 13 amino acids. V was cut by 6 bases and J by 4 bases, with 12 bases left in between. Germline loops: CDR1 MNHEY, CDR2 SVGAGI. The CDR3 spells CASRVGSLTEAFF. DNA for the CDR3: TGTGCCAGCAGAGTGGGTAGCCTCACTGAAGCTTTCTTT.

The J gene is TRBJ2-5, the V gene TRBV6-6; D not certain. Germline V gene lookup returns CDR1 MNHNY and CDR2 SVGAGI (reference sequence). V was cut by 4 bases and J by 1 base, with 10 bases left in between. The CDR3 totals 14 residues. The CDR3 loop is CASSSSAGQETQYF. CDR3 nucleotide sequence: TGTGCCAGCAGTTCCTCCGCCGGCCAAGAGACCCAGTACTTC.

This clone was counted between two and nine times. The rearrangement uses TRBV28 and TRBJ1-6; no reliable D call. This CDR3 is built from 16 residues. Trimming shortened V by 1 base and J by 0 bases, and 7 bases separated the two germline ends. In germline, CDR1 is MDHEN, CDR2 SYDVKM. CDR3 region: CASSLSGSSYNSPLHF. As DNA, the CDR3 is TGTGCCAGCAGTTTATCCGGGAGCTCCTATAATTCACCCCTCCACTTT.

The table lists this clone with a few counts. This chain connects TRBV14 to TRBJ2-2; 11 bases map to TRBD2. J was trimmed by 5 bases and V by 4 bases; bases with no gene match: 3. The CDR3 consists of 15 residues. The germline V gene has CDR1 SGHDN and CDR2 FVKESK. CDR3: CASSLAGGGTGELFF. The CDR3 DNA follows: TGTGCCAGCAGCCTAGCGGGAGGGGGAACCGGGGAGCTGTTTTTT. The full variable domain, in which reference TRBV14 and TRBJ2-2 provide the parts outside the CDR3, is EAGVTQFPSHSVIEKGQTVTLRCDPISGHDNLYWYRRVMGKEIKFLLHFVKESKQDESGMPNNRFLAERTGGTYSTLKVQPAELEDSGVYFCASSLAGGGTGELFFGEGSRLTVL.

The gene calls are TRBV6-6 and TRBJ1-5; D gene uncertain. The V gene's germline CDR1 is MNHNY and CDR2 SVGAGI (reference sequence). The CDR3 runs to 12 residues. Trimming shortened V by 6 bases and J by 5 bases, and 8 bases separated the two germline ends. Here the CDR3 DNA reads TGTGCCAGCAGGGGGTCAGATCAGCCCCAGCATTTT. This sequence encodes CASRGSDQPQHF.

J is TRBJ1-4 and V is TRBV7-2, with D unresolved. CDR3 size: 12 residues. The V gene lost 8 bases and the J gene lost 8 bases, with 12 bases spanning the gap. CDR1 and CDR2 (germline): SGHTA, FQGNSA. The CDR3 region has the DNA TGTGCCAGCGTTGGTCCGGAAGAAAAACTGTTTTTT. This encodes CASVGPEEKLFF.

The chain links TRBV30 to TRBJ2-3; D ambiguous. V lost 5 bases and J lost 4, with 13 bases in between. This CDR3 spans 13 amino acids. Germline V gene data show CDR1 as GTSNPN and CDR2 as SVGIG (reference sequence). CDR3 sequence: CAWETKASDTQYF. In DNA form, the CDR3 reads TGTGCCTGGGAAACCAAGGCCTCAGATACGCAGTATTTT.

This sequence joins TRBV19 and TRBJ2-3; D possibly corresponds to TRBD2 (6 bases). Looked up from germline, CDR1 is LNHDA and CDR2 is SQIVND (reference sequence). This CDR3 contains 14 residues. Trimming left V 6 bases short and J 5 bases short, with 15 bases between. The chain's CDR3 is CASRGGWAEDTQYF. The DNA of the CDR3 is TGTGCCAGTAGGGGGGGTTGGGCGGAAGATACGCAGTATTTT.

This clone has only one observation. This chain links TRBV18 with TRBJ1-1; 7 bases are a match to TRBD1. The CDR3 covers 12 residues. V lost 4 bases to trimming and J lost 7 bases; unmatched junction nucleotides: 3. CDR1 is KGHSH, CDR2 LQKENI, per germline. CDR3 residues: CASSQGQIEAFF. Here the CDR3 DNA reads TGTGCCAGCTCACAGGGACAGATTGAAGCTTTCTTT.

The chain uses TRBV28 and TRBJ1-1; D unresolved. V lost 8 bases to trimming and J lost 4 bases, with 17 bases between them. This CDR3 region has 14 residues. Germline CDR1 and CDR2: MDHEN and SYDVKM. CDR3 DNA sequence: TGTGCCAGCGCTGGACCGCTCAAGACCACTGAAGCTTTCTTT. Its protein is CASAGPLKTTEAFF. Looking up the rest from reference TRBV28 and TRBJ1-1 gives the full variable domain: DVKVTQSSRYLVKRTGEKVFLECVQDMDHENMFWYRQDPGLGLRLIYFSYDVKMKEKGDIPEGYSVSREKKERFSLILESASTNQTSMYLCASAGPLKTTEAFFGQGTRLTVV.

The chain combines TRBV5-4 with TRBJ2-5; 11 positions agree with TRBD2. The CDR3 loop spans 17 amino acids. CDR1 and CDR2 from the germline V gene are SGHNT and YYREEE (reference sequence). After removal of 0 bases from V and 2 bases from J, the junction contained 6 bases not matched to a gene. CDR3 nucleotide sequence: TGTGCCAGCAGCTTGGGGCTAGCGGGGGGTCGGCAAGAGACCCAGTACTTC. Translation: CASSLGLAGGRQETQYF.

The rearrangement uses TRBV5-6 and TRBJ2-2; D might be TRBD2 (6 bases). Germline V gene lookup returns CDR1 SGHDT and CDR2 YYEEEE. Trimming took off 0 bases at V and 3 bases at J, with 9 bases between the two ends. The CDR3 runs 15 residues. CDR3 amino acids: CASSLGGVDTGELFF. Written as DNA, the CDR3 is TGTGCCAGCAGCTTGGGCGGGGTTGACACCGGGGAGCTGTTTTTT.